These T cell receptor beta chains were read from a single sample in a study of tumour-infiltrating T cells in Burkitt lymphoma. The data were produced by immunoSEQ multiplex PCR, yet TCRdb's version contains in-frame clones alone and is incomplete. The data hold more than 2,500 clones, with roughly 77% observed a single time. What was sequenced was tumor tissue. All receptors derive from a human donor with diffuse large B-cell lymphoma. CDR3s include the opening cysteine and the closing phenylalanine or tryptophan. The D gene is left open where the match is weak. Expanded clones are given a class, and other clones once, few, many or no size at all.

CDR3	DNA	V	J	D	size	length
CATGTGDSNQPQHF	TGTGCCACTGGGACAGGGGATAGCAATCAGCCCCAGCATTTT	TRBV19	TRBJ1-5	TRBD1	few	14
CASSLTGSYEQYF	TGTGCCAGCAGTTTGACAGGGAGCTACGAGCAGTACTTC	TRBV28	TRBJ2-7	TRBD1	.	13
CASITGSYSNQPQHF	TGTGCCAGCATAACAGGGAGTTATAGCAATCAGCCCCAGCATTTT	TRBV6-1	TRBJ1-5	.	.	15
CAISEPGQGDEQYF	TGTGCCATCAGTGAGCCCGGACAGGGGGACGAGCAGTACTTC	TRBV10-3	TRBJ2-7	TRBD1	.	14
CASSLGRAHDTQYF	TGTGCCAGCAGCTTAGGCAGGGCCCACGATACGCAGTATTTT	TRBV11-3	TRBJ2-3	.	.	14
CSVEVNTEAFF	TGCAGCGTTGAAGTGAACACTGAAGCTTTCTTT	TRBV29-1	TRBJ1-1	.	.	11
CASSPGTGPYGYTF	TGTGCCAGTAGTCCAGGTACCGGGCCCTATGGCTACACCTTC	TRBV19	TRBJ1-2	.	.	14
CASRGGGTGGSTDTQYF	TGTGCCAGCAGAGGGGGGGGGACAGGAGGTTCCACAGATACGCAGTATTTT	TRBV25-1	TRBJ2-3	.	.	17
CASSLAHRGNQPQHF	TGTGCCAGCAGCTTAGCGCACAGAGGCAATCAGCCCCAGCATTTT	TRBV7-2	TRBJ1-5	.	.	15
CASSLTGTQNPPGNTIYF	TGTGCCAGCAGCTTAACCGGGACCCAAAATCCCCCTGGAAACACCATATATTTT	TRBV11-2	TRBJ1-3	.	.	18
CASSTLYDTQYF	TGTGCCAGTAGTACCCTCTACGATACGCAGTATTTT	TRBV19	TRBJ2-3	.	few	12
CTGGIGYGYTF	TGCACTGGAGGAATTGGTTATGGCTACACCTTC	TRBV20-1	TRBJ1-2	.	.	11
CAISERQAGEQYF	TGTGCCATCAGTGAAAGACAGGCAGGCGAGCAGTACTTC	TRBV10-3	TRBJ2-7	.	.	13
CASSVAGGDEKLFF	TGTGCCAGCAGCGTAGCTGGGGGGGATGAAAAACTGTTTTTT	TRBV9	TRBJ1-4	.	.	14
CASRPPGPYYEQYF	TGTGCCAGCAGACCCCCCGGGCCCTACTACGAGCAGTACTTC	TRBV28	TRBJ2-7	.	.	14
CASGIGLGGANVLTF	TGTGCCAGCGGGATCGGGCTCGGGGGGGCCAACGTCCTGACTTTC	TRBV2	TRBJ2-6	.	.	15
CATSRDQTSPSYEQYF	TGTGCCACCAGCAGAGATCAAACATCCCCCTCCTACGAGCAGTACTTC	TRBV15	TRBJ2-7	.	.	16
CASSVRVDQPQHF	TGTGCCAGCAGTGTGAGGGTGGATCAGCCCCAGCATTTT	TRBV2	TRBJ1-5	.	.	13
CAPPGQGHEQFF	TGTGCCCCCCCGGGACAGGGCCATGAGCAGTTCTTC	TRBV19	TRBJ2-1	TRBD1	.	12
CASSPPAGGHEQFF	TGTGCCAGCTCACCACCCGCCGGGGGGCATGAGCAGTTCTTC	TRBV18	TRBJ2-1	.	few	14
CASSGQGVNTGELFF	TGCGCCAGCTCCGGGCAAGGGGTGAACACCGGGGAGCTGTTTTTT	TRBV5-1	TRBJ2-2	.	.	15
CSVEDWIQGAYTEAFF	TGCAGCGTTGAAGATTGGATACAGGGGGCTTACACTGAAGCTTTCTTT	TRBV29-1	TRBJ1-1	TRBD1	few	16
CASSVGDRAAVYTF	TGTGCCAGCAGCGTAGGGGACAGGGCGGCGGTCTACACCTTC	TRBV9	TRBJ1-2	TRBD1	.	14
CASSLKGEQFF	TGTGCCAGCAGCCTAAAAGGTGAGCAGTTCTTC	TRBV7-2	TRBJ2-1	.	.	11
CASSQYYEQYF	TGTGCCAGCAGCCAATACTACGAGCAGTACTTC	TRBV7-2	TRBJ2-7	.	.	11
CASSVVAGPASLPYGYTF	TGTGCCAGCAGCGTAGTCGCTGGCCCAGCCAGCCTCCCCTATGGCTACACCTTC	TRBV9	TRBJ1-2	.	.	18
CASTSLYEQFF	TGTGCCAGCACTAGTCTCTATGAGCAGTTCTTC	TRBV2	TRBJ2-1	.	.	11
CASSLQSDSNQPQHF	TGTGCCAGCAGCTTACAGTCGGATAGCAATCAGCCCCAGCATTTT	TRBV7-3	TRBJ1-5	.	.	15